One sample yielded the 26 T cell receptor beta chains listed below, sequenced in a study of shared clonotypes between healthy human individuals. Method: immunoSEQ multiplex PCR; TCRdb's copy keeps in-frame clones and lacks some. The table shows around 100,000 clones, with 65% to 70% occurring only once. Sample: memory CD8+ T cells sorted from blood. The subset is: CD45RO+ cells pooled with CCR7-negative TemRA cells. The receptors shown here come from a man aged 25 to 45 in good health.

The rearrangement links TRBV25-1 to TRBJ2-1, with TRBD1 matching 9 bases. V gave up 4 bases and J gave up 4 bases; unmatched junction bases: 8. This CDR3 has 16 amino acids. Germline V CDR1 and CDR2: MGHDK, SYGVNS. In DNA, the CDR3 is TGTGCCAGCAGTGTGAAGGGACAGGGTGTTTACAATGAGCAGTTCTTC. This sequence encodes CASSVKGQGVYNEQFF. The whole variable domain, filled in from reference TRBV25-1 and TRBJ2-1, reads EADIYQTPRYLVIGTGKKITLECSQTMGHDKMYWYQQDPGMELHLIHYSYGVNSTEKGDLSSESTVSRIRTEHFPLTLESARPSHTSQYLCASSVKGQGVYNEQFFGPGTRLTVL.

The chain joins TRBV10-3 to TRBJ2-1, with D tentatively TRBD1 (6 bases). This CDR3 comprises 13 residues. V was trimmed by 3 bases and J by 15 bases, leaving 18 bases between them. Germline-derived CDR1 and CDR2 are ENHRY and SYGVKD. The CDR3 DNA follows: TGTGCCATCAGTGAACGGGCGTCGACAGGCTGGTTCTTC. It yields the protein CAISERASTGWFF.

This clone was seen once. The chain uses TRBV11-2 and TRBJ1-1, with D possibly being TRBD1 (5 bases). Germline-derived CDR1 and CDR2 are SGHAT and FQNNGV. The V end was cut by 5 bases, the J end by 0 bases, with 13 bases between. This CDR3 region has 15 residues. DNA of the CDR3: TGTGCCAGCAGCACCCTCCGGGGGATGAACACTGAAGCTTTCTTT. Protein sequence: CASSTLRGMNTEAFF. The variable domain in full, completed from reference TRBV11-2 and TRBJ1-1, reads EAGVAQSPRYKIIEKRQSVAFWCNPISGHATLYWYQQILGQGPKLLIQFQNNGVVDDSQLPKDRFSAERLKGVDSTLKIQPAKLEDSAVYLCASSTLRGMNTEAFFGQGTRLTVV.

This chain links TRBV7-3 with TRBJ1-1; a possible D gene is TRBD1 (6 bases). V was shortened by 5 bases and J by 7 bases, with 23 bases between the two germline ends. The CDR3 runs to 16 residues. Germline CDR1 SGHTA, CDR2 FQGTGA. This chain's CDR3 is CASSPKVQGRGNEAFF. DNA of the CDR3: TGTGCCAGCAGCCCCAAGGTTCAGGGGAGAGGAAATGAAGCTTTCTTT. Combining the CDR3 with reference TRBV7-3 and TRBJ1-1 gives the whole variable domain GAGVSQTPSNKVTEKGKYVELRCDPISGHTALYWYRQSLGQGPEFLIYFQGTGAADDSGLPNDRFFAVRPEGSVSTLKIQRTERGDSAVYLCASSPKVQGRGNEAFFGQGTRLTVV.

The chain combines TRBV18 with TRBJ1-5, with TRBD1 matching over 8 bases. Trimming cost V 3 bases and J 6 bases; bases outside gene matches: 4. Germline V gene sequence: CDR1 KGHSH, CDR2 LQKENI. The CDR3 is 14 residues long. In DNA form, the CDR3 reads TGTGCCAGCTCACCGGACAGGGCCGTTCAGCCCCAGCATTTT. Residues: CASSPDRAVQPQHF.

The chain combines TRBV27 with TRBJ2-3; possible D gene TRBD2, 5 bases. The CDR3 contains 15 residues. Germline CDR1 is MNHEY and CDR2 is SMNVEV (reference sequence). V lost 1 base, J lost 6 bases, and 14 bases lay in between. The CDR3 sequence is CASSLYPAGSDTQYF. CDR3 DNA sequence: TGTGCCAGCAGTTTATACCCGGCGGGTTCGGATACGCAGTATTTT.

On this clone itself: One end of the junction fails to match germline, which may point to a read error. The chain combines TRBV5-1 with TRBJ2-1; 7 positions agree with TRBD2. The CDR3 extends over 12 amino acids. CDR1 is SGHRS and CDR2 is YFSETQ in the germline V gene. The CDR3 spells CASRYGWEGSVF. The CDR3 region has the DNA TGCGCCAGCAGGTACGGGTGGGAGGGCTCAGTCTTC.

The V and J genes are TRBV7-9 and TRBJ1-4; 10 nucleotides agree with TRBD1. Germline assignment: CDR1 SEHNR and CDR2 FQNEAQ (reference sequence). J was trimmed by 8 bases and V by 8 bases; bases with no gene match: 11. This CDR3 is 15 amino acids long. The CDR3 reads CASATKGTGDEKLFF. The DNA of the CDR3 is TGTGCCAGCGCCACCAAAGGGACAGGGGACGAAAAACTGTTTTTT.

This sequence joins TRBV2 and TRBJ2-3; 14 nucleotides line up with TRBD2. In germline, CDR1 is SNHLY, CDR2 FYNNEI. J was trimmed by 0 bases and V by 5 bases; bases with no gene match: 7. The CDR3 sequence is 18 residues long. As DNA, the CDR3 is TGTGCCAGCAGTATGACTAGCGGGAGGGCCCTGAGCACAGATACGCAGTATTTT. This translates into CASSMTSGRALSTDTQYF.

The gene calls are TRBV7-9 and TRBJ2-3; D unclear. The germline V and J ends were trimmed by 5 bases and 6 bases, with 18 bases remaining between them. Germline-derived CDR1 and CDR2 are SEHNR and FQNEAQ (reference sequence). The CDR3 runs to 15 residues. The DNA of the CDR3 is TGTGCCAGCAGCCATGGGTGGGTACCAGAGGATACGCAGTATTTT. It encodes CASSHGWVPEDTQYF.

V and J are TRBV5-5 and TRBJ2-2; 8 bases are shared with TRBD2. Trimming cost V 2 bases and J 5 bases; bases outside gene matches: 5. Germline-derived CDR1 and CDR2 are SGHKS and YYEKEE (reference sequence). The CDR3 has 15 residues. CDR3 amino acids: CASSFELAETGELFF. DNA for the CDR3: TGTGCCAGCAGCTTTGAACTAGCGGAAACCGGGGAGCTGTTTTTT.

The V and J genes are TRBV28 and TRBJ2-1; 11 nucleotides align to TRBD2. CDR3 length: 16 residues. Germline V gene data show CDR1 as MDHEN and CDR2 as SYDVKM. With V trimmed by 1 base and J by 6 bases, 5 bases remained unmatched. The CDR3 region is CASSLFVTSGSNEQFF. In DNA form, the CDR3 reads TGTGCCAGCAGTTTATTTGTCACTAGCGGGAGCAATGAGCAGTTCTTC.

V usage is TRBV4-1 and J usage is TRBJ2-1; TRBD2 is a possible D gene (7 bases). With 4 bases removed from V and 9 bases from J, the gap between germline ends came to 22 bases. This CDR3 region has 16 residues. The germline V gene has CDR1 MGHRA and CDR2 YSYEKL. Written as DNA, the CDR3 is TGCGCCAGCAGCCTTATGGGGGAGGGGGATTTTGTTGAGCAGTTCTTC. Encoded protein: CASSLMGEGDFVEQFF.

The chain uses TRBV6-6 and TRBJ1-3; the D gene is possibly TRBD1 (5 bases). There are 15 residues in the CDR3. Trimming took 0 bases from V and 4 from J, leaving 10 bases between them. Per germline, CDR1 MNHNY and CDR2 SVGAGI (reference sequence). The CDR3 DNA follows: TGTGCCAGCAGTTACTCGGACAAACAAGGAAACACCATATATTTT. Its protein is CASSYSDKQGNTIYF.

This sequence joins TRBV11-2 and TRBJ2-1; 7 bases align to TRBD2. This CDR3 comprises 17 residues. V was pared by 1 base and J by 0 bases, with 6 bases of the junction left unmatched. Germline V gene sequence: CDR1 SGHAT, CDR2 FQNNGV. This CDR3 is CASSLGEAGSSYNEQFF. As DNA, the CDR3 is TGTGCCAGCAGCTTAGGGGAAGCGGGAAGCTCCTACAATGAGCAGTTCTTC.

The chain employs TRBV9 and TRBJ2-1; TRBD1 or TRBD2 may be the D gene (5 bases each). CDR1 SGDLS and CDR2 YYNGEE come from the germline V gene. The CDR3 covers 14 residues. Trimming removed 4 bases from V and 6 bases from J, with 14 bases in between. The CDR3 here is CASSLDRGANEQFF. For the CDR3, the DNA is TGTGCCAGCAGCCTAGACAGAGGGGCCAATGAGCAGTTCTTC.

The sample holds a few counts of this clone. The V and J genes are TRBV28 and TRBJ2-7; D possibly matches TRBD1 or TRBD2 (6 bases each). V lost 11 bases and J 3 bases, leaving 20 bases between the germline ends. The CDR3 is 14 residues long. Germline assignment: CDR1 MDHEN and CDR2 SYDVKM. The CDR3 loop is CAAEGEAGFYEQYF. The CDR3 coding sequence is TGTGCCGCTGAGGGGGAGGCCGGATTCTACGAGCAGTACTTC.

With respect to this clone: A far more abundant clone sits one base away, making this likely a read error. This rearrangement joins TRBV7-4 to TRBJ2-6; the D is unclear. V gave up 6 bases and J gave up 0 bases, with 6 bases separating them. The CDR3 totals 14 residues. Germline loops: CDR1 SGHVT, CDR2 SQSDAQ. For the CDR3, the DNA is TGTGCCAGCAGTGACCACTCTGGGGCCAACGTCCTGACTTTC. It codes for CASSDHSGANVLTF. Full variable domain (missing parts from reference TRBV7-4 and TRBJ2-6): GAGVSQSPRYKVAKRGRDVALRCDSISGHVTLYWYRQTLGQGSEVLTYSQSDAQRDKSGRPSGRFSAERPERSVSTLKIQRTEQGDSAVYLCASSDHSGANVLTFGAGSRLTVL.

The table lists this clone with a count of one. The chain uses TRBV28 and TRBJ2-3; 7 bases fit TRBD1. V was pared by 10 bases and J by 2 bases, with 9 bases of the junction left unmatched. The CDR3 runs to 14 residues. Germline V lookup: CDR1 MDHEN, CDR2 SYDVKM. CDR3: CATNQGELTDTQYF. DNA for the CDR3: TGTGCCACAAACCAGGGGGAACTCACAGATACGCAGTATTTT.

This clone has ten or more counts. V and J are TRBV11-2 and TRBJ2-1; D perhaps matches TRBD2 (6 bases). The CDR3 loop spans 15 amino acids. CDR1 and CDR2 from the germline V gene are SGHAT and FQNNGV. The ends were cut back, 5 bases at V and 6 bases at J, with 17 bases in the middle. The CDR3 sequence: CASSRGAGIGNEQFF. As DNA, the CDR3 is TGTGCCAGCAGCCGGGGCGCGGGAATCGGCAATGAGCAGTTCTTC. The entire variable domain, with the rest obtained from reference TRBV11-2 and TRBJ2-1, is as follows: EAGVAQSPRYKIIEKRQSVAFWCNPISGHATLYWYQQILGQGPKLLIQFQNNGVVDDSQLPKDRFSAERLKGVDSTLKIQPAKLEDSAVYLCASSRGAGIGNEQFFGPGTRLTVL.

The V gene is TRBV7-9, the J gene TRBJ2-7; D not resolved. Trimming left V 3 bases short and J 0 bases short, with 12 bases between. The length of the CDR3 is 15 residues. Germline-derived CDR1 and CDR2 are SEHNR and FQNEAQ (reference sequence). CDR3 amino acids: CASSLWDPSSYEQYF. CDR3 sequence (DNA): TGTGCCAGCAGCTTGTGGGATCCGTCCTCCTACGAGCAGTACTTC.

The chain uses TRBV28 and TRBJ2-4; 11 bases are shared with TRBD2. The CDR3 sequence is 14 residues long. Germline assignment: CDR1 MDHEN and CDR2 SYDVKM. J gave up 8 bases and V 7 bases, and 7 bases lay outside the gene matches. The CDR3 DNA follows: TGTGCCAGCATTCGAAGGACTAGCGGGCACATTCAGTACTTC. As protein: CASIRRTSGHIQYF.

The chain recombines TRBV27 with TRBJ2-1; the D gene is possibly TRBD1 (5 bases). The V gene lost 4 bases and the J gene lost 10 bases, with 11 bases spanning the gap. CDR3 length equals 12 residues. CDR1 is MNHEY and CDR2 is SMNVEV in the germline V gene (reference sequence). The CDR3 sequence is CASSSQGQEQFF. CDR3 nucleotide sequence: TGTGCCAGCAGTTCTCAGGGTCAAGAGCAGTTCTTC.

On this clone: In the same sample, other DNA sequences code for this CDR3. The J gene is TRBJ2-1, the V gene TRBV6-1, with 11 bases aligning to TRBD2. The CDR3 sequence is 15 residues long. Germline-derived CDR1 and CDR2 are MNHNS and SASEGT. With V trimmed by 2 bases and J by 3 bases, 0 bases remained unmatched. The CDR3 region has the DNA TGTGCCAGCAGTGAACTAGCGGGAGGCTACAATGAGCAGTTCTTC. Translating gives CASSELAGGYNEQFF.

On this clone itself: Other DNA sequences from this sample encode an identical CDR3 as well. The chain is built from TRBV10-1 and TRBJ2-2; 7 nucleotides align to TRBD1. J lost 0 bases, V lost 6 bases, and 4 bases had no gene match. The CDR3 spans 15 residues. Germline values: CDR1 WNHNN, CDR2 SYGVQD (reference sequence). CDR3 protein: CASSRDSANTGELFF. CDR3 sequence (DNA): TGCGCCAGCAGCCGGGACAGTGCGAACACCGGGGAGCTGTTTTTT.

The rearrangement links TRBV19 to TRBJ2-1, with 7 bases identical to TRBD2. CDR1 and CDR2 (germline): LNHDA, SQIVND (reference sequence). CDR3 length: 16 amino acids. The V gene end was trimmed by 7 bases and the J gene end by 0 bases; junction bases not matched to a gene: 9. The chain's CDR3 is CASKGRGGSSYNEQFF. The CDR3 DNA is TGTGCCAGTAAGGGGAGGGGAGGGAGCTCCTACAATGAGCAGTTCTTC.